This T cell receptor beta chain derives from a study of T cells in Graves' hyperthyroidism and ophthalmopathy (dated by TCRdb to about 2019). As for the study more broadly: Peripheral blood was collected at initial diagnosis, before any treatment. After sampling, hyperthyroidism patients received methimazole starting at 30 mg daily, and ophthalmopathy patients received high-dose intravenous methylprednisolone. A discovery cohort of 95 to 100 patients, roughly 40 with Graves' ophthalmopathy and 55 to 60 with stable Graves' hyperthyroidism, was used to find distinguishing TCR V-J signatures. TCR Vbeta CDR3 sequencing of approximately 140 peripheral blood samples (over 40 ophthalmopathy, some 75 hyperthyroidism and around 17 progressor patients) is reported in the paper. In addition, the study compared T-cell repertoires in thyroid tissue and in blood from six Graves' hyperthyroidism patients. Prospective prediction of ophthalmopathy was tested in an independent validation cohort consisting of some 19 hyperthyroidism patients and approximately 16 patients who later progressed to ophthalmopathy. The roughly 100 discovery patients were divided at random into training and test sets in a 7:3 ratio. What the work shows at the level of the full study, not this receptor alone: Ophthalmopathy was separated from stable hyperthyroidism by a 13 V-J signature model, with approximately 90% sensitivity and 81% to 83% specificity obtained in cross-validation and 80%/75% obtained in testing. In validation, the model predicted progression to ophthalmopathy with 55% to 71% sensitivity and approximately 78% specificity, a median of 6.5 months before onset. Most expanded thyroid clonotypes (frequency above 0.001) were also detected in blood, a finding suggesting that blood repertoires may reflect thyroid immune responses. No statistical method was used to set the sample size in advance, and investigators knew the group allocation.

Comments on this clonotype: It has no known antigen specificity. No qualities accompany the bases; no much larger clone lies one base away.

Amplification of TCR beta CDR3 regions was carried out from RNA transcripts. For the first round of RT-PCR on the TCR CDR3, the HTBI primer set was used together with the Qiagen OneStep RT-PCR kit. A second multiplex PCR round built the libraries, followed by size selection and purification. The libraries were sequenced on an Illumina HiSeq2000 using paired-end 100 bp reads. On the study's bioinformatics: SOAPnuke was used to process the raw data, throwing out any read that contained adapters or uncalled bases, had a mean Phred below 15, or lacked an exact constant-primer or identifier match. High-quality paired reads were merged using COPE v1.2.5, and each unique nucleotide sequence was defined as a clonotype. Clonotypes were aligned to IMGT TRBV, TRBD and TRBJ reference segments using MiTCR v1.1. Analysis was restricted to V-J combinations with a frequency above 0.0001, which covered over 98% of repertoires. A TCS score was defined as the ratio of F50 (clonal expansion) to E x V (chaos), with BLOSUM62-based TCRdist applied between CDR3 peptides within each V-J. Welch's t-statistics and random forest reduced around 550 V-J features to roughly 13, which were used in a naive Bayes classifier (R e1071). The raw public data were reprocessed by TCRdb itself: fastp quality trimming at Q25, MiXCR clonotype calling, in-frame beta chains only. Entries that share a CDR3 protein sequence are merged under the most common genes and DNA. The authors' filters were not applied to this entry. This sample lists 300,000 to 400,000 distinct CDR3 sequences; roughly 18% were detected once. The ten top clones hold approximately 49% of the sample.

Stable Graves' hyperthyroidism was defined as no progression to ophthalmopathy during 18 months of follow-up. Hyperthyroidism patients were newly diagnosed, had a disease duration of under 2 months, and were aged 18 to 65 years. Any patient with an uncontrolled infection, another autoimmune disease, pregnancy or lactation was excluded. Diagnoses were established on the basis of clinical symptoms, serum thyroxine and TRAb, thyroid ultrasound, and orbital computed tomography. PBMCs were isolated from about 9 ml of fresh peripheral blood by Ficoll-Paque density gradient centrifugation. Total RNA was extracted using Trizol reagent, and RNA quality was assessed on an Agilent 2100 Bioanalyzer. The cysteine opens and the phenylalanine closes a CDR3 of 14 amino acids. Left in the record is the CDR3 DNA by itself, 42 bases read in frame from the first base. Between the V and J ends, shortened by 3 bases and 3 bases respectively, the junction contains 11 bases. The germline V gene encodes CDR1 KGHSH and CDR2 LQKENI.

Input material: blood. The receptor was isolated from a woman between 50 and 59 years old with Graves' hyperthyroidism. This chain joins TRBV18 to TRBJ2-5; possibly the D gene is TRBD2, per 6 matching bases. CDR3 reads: CASSPGTYKETQYF. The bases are TGTGCCAGCTCACCGGGGACTTATAAAGAGACCCAGTACTTC.